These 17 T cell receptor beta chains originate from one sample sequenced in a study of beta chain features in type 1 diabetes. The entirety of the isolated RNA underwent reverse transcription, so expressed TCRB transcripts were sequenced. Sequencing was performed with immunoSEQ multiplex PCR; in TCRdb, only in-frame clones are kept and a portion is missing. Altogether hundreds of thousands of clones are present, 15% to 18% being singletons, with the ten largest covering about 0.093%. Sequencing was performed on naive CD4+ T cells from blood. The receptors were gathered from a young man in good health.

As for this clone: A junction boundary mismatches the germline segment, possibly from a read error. In nucleotides, the CDR3 is TGCAGCGGTGAAGGGGGGGGCTCGTACAATGAGCAGTTCTTC. Residues: CSGEGGGSYNEQFF. The chain uses TRBV29-1 and TRBJ2-1; D may be TRBD2 (7 bases). The germline gives CDR1 SQVTM, CDR2 ANQGSEA. This CDR3 has 14 residues.

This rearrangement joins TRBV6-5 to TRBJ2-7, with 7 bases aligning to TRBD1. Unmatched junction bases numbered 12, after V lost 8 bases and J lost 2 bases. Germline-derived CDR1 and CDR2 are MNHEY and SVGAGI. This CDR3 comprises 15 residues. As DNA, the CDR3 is TGTGCCAGCCTCGTAAGACAGGGTCCTACCTACGAGCAGTACTTC. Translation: CASLVRQGPTYEQYF.

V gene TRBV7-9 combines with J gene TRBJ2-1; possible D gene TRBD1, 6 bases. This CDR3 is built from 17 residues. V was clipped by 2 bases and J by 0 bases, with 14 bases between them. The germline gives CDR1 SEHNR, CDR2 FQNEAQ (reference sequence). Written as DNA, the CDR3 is TGTGCCAGCAGCTTATCCCTGACAGGATACTCCTACAATGAGCAGTTCTTC. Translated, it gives CASSLSLTGYSYNEQFF.

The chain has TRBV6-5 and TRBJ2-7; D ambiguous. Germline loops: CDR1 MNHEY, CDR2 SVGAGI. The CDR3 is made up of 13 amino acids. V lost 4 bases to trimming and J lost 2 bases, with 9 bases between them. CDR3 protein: CASSLVGAYEQYF. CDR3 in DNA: TGTGCCAGCAGTTTGGTAGGCGCCTACGAGCAGTACTTC.

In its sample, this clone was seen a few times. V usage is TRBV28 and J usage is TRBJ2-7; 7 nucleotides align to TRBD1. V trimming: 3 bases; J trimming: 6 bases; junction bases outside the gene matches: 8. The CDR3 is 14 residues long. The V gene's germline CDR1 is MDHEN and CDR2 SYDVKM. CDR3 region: CASSLTGKEVEQYF. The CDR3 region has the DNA TGTGCCAGCAGTTTGACAGGGAAAGAGGTCGAGCAGTACTTC. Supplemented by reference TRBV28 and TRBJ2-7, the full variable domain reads DVKVTQSSRYLVKRTGEKVFLECVQDMDHENMFWYRQDPGLGLRLIYFSYDVKMKEKGDIPEGYSVSREKKERFSLILESASTNQTSMYLCASSLTGKEVEQYFGPGTRLTVT.

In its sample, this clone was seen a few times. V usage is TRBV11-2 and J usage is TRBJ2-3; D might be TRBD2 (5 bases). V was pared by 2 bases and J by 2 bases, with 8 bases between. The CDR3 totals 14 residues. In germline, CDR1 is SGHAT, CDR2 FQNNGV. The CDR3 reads CASSLKGATDTQYF. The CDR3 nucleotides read TGTGCCAGCAGCTTAAAGGGAGCCACAGATACGCAGTATTTT.

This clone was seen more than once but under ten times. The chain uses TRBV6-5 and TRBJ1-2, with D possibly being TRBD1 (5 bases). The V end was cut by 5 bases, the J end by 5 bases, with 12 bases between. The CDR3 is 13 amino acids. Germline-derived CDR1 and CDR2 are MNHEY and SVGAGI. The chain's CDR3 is CASSRQTEYGYTF. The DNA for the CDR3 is TGTGCCAGCAGTCGACAGACTGAATATGGCTACACCTTC.

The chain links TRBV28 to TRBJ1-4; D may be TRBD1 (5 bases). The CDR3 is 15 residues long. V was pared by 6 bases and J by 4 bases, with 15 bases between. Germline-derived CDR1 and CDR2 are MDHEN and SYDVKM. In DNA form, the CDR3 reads TGTGCCAGCAGACCACGGGGGTTCCTTAATGAAAAACTGTTTTTT. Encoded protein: CASRPRGFLNEKLFF. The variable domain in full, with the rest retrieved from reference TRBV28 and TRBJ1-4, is DVKVTQSSRYLVKRTGEKVFLECVQDMDHENMFWYRQDPGLGLRLIYFSYDVKMKEKGDIPEGYSVSREKKERFSLILESASTNQTSMYLCASRPRGFLNEKLFFGSGTQLSVL.

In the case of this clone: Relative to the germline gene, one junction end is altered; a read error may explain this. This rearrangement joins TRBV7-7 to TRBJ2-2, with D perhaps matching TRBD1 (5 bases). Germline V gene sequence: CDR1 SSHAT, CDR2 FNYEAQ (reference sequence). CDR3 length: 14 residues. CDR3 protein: CASSRDEQAGELFF. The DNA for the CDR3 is TGTGCTAGCAGCCGAGACGAACAGGCCGGGGAGCTGTTTTTT.

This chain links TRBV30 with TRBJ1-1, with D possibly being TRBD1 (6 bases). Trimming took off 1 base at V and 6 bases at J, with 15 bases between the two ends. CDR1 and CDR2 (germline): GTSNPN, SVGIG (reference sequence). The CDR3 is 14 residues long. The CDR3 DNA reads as TGTGCCTGGAGTGCCAGACAGGAAACTGCTGAAGCTTTCTTT. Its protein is CAWSARQETAEAFF.

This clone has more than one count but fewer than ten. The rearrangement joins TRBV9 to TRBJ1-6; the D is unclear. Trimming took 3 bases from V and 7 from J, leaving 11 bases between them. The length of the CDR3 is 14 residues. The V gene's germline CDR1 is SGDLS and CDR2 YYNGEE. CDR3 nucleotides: TGTGCCAGCAGCGGGACGTCCGGGAATTCACCCCTCCACTTT. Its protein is CASSGTSGNSPLHF.

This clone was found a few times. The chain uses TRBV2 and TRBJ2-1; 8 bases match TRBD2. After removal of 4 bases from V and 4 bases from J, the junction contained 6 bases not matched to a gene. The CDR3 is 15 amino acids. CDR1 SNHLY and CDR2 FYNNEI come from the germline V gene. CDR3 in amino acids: CASSALAVHYNEQFF. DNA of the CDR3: TGTGCCAGCAGTGCACTAGCGGTACATTACAATGAGCAGTTCTTC.

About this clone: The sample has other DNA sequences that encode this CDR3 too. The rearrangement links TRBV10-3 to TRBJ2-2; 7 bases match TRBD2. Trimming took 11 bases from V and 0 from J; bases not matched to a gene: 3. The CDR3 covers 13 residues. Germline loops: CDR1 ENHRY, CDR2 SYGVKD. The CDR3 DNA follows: TGTGCCGGGGGGGGGACGAACACCGGGGAGCTGTTTTTT. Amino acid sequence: CAGGGTNTGELFF.

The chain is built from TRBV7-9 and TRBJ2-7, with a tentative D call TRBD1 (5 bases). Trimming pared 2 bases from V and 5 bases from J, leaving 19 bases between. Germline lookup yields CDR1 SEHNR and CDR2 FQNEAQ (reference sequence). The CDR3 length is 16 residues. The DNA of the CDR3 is TGTGCCAGCAGCTTAAAGTTGACAGTGCCTCCCCACGAGCAGTACTTC. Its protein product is CASSLKLTVPPHEQYF.

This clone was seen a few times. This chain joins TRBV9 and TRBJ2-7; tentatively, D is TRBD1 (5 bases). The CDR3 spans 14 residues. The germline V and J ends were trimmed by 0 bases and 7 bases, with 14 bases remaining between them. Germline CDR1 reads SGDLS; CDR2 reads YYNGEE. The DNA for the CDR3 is TGTGCCAGCAGCGTAGCTCTTGGGGCATGGGAGCAGTACTTC. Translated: CASSVALGAWEQYF. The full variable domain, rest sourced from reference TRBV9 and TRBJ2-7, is DSGVTQTPKHLITATGQRVTLRCSPRSGDLSVYWYQQSLDQGLQFLIQYYNGEERAKGNILERFSAQQFPDLHSELNLSSLELGDSALYFCASSVALGAWEQYFGPGTRLTVT.

In DNA, the CDR3 is TGTGCCAGTAGTATCGTCCGACACCCGTATGGCTACACCTTC. Its translation: CASSIVRHPYGYTF. The chain has TRBV19 and TRBJ1-2, with D unresolved. V dropped 3 bases and J dropped 5 bases, with 13 bases sitting between them. This CDR3 comprises 14 residues. From germline, CDR1 is LNHDA and CDR2 SQIVND (reference sequence).

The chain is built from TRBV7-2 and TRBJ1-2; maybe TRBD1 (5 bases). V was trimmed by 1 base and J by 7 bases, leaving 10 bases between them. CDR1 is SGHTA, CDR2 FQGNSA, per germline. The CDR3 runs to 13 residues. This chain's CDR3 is CASSLGLGRGYTF. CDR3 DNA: TGTGCCAGCAGCTTAGGTCTGGGACGTGGCTACACCTTC. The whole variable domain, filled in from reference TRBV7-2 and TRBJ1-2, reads GAGVSQSPSNKVTEKGKDVELRCDPISGHTALYWYRQSLGQGLEFLIYFQGNSAPDKSGLPSDRFSAERTGGSVSTLTIQRTQQEDSAVYLCASSLGLGRGYTFGSGTRLTVV.